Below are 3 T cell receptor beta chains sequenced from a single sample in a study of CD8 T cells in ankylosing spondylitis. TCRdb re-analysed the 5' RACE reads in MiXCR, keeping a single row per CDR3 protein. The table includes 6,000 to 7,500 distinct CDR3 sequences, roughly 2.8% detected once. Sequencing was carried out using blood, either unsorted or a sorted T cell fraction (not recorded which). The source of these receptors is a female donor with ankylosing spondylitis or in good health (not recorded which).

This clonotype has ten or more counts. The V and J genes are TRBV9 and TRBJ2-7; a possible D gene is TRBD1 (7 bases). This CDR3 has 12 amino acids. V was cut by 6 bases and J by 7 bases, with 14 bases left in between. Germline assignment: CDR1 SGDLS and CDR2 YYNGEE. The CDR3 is CASNRGGGEQYF. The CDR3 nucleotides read TGTGCCAGCAACAGGGGAGGAGGAGAGCAGTACTTC.

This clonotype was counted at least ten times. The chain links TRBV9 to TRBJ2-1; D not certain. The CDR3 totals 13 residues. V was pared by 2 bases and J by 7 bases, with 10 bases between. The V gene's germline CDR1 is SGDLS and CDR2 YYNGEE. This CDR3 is CASSVMTVNEQFF. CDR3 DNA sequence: TGTGCCAGCAGCGTCATGACGGTGAATGAGCAGTTCTTC.

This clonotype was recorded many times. CDR3 sequence (DNA): TGTGCCAGCAGCGCCGGGGGAAACAGGGATGGCACTGAAGCTTTCTTT. This translates into CASSAGGNRDGTEAFF. The chain employs TRBV9 and TRBJ1-1, with D maybe TRBD1 (6 bases). The ends were cut back, 3 bases at V and 4 bases at J, with 19 bases in the middle. CDR3 length equals 16 residues. Germline values: CDR1 SGDLS, CDR2 YYNGEE.